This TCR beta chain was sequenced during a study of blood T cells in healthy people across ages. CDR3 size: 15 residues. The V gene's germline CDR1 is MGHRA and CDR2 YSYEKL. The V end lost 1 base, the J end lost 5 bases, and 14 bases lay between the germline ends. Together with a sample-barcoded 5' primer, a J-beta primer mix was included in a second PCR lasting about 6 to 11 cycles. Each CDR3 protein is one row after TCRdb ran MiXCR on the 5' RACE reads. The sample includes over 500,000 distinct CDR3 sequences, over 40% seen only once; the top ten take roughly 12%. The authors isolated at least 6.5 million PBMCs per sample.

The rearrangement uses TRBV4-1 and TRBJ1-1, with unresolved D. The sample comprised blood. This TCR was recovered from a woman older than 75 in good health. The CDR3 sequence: CASSQGAETWTEAFF. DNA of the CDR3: TGCGCCAGCAGCCAAGGAGCCGAAACATGGACTGAAGCTTTCTTT.